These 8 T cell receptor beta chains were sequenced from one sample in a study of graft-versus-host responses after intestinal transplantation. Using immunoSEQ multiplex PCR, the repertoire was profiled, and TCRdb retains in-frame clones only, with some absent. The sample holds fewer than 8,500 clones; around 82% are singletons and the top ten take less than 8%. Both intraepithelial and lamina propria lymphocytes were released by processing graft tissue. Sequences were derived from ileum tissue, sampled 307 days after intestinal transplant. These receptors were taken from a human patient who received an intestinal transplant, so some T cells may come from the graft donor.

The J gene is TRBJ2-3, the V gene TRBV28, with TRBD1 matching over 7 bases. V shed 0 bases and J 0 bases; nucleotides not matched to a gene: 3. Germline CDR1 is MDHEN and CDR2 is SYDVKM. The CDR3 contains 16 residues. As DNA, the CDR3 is TGTGCCAGCAGTTTATGGGGACAGACTAGCACAGATACGCAGTATTTT. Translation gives CASSLWGQTSTDTQYF.

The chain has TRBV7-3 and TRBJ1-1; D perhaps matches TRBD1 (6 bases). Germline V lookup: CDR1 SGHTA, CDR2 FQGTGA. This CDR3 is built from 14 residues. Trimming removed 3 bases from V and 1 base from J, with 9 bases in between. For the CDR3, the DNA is TGTGCCAGCAGCTTGATAGGGGGGAACACTGAAGCTTTCTTT. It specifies CASSLIGGNTEAFF.

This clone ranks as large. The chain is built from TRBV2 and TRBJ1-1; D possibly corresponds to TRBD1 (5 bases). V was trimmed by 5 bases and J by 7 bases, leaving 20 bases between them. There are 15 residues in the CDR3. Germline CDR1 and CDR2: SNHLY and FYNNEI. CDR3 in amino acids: CASSPLSGGGGEAFF. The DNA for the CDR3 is TGTGCCAGCAGTCCACTCTCAGGTGGGGGTGGTGAAGCTTTCTTT.

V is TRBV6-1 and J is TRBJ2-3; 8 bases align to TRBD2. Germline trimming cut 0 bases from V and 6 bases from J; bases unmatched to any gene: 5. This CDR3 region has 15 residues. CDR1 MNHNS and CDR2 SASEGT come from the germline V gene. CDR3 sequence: CASSEATGGPDTQYF. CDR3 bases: TGTGCCAGCAGTGAAGCTACGGGAGGGCCGGATACGCAGTATTTT.

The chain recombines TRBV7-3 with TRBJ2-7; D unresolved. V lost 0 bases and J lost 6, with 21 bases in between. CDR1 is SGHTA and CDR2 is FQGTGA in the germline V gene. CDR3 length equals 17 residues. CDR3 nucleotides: TGTGCCAGCAGCTTAACTGGGCAATGGTCATGCCTTTGCGAGCAGTACTTC. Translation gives CASSLTGQWSCLCEQYF.

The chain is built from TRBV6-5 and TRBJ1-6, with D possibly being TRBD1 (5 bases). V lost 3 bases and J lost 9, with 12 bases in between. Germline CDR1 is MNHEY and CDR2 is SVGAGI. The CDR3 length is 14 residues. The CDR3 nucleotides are TGTGCCAGCAGTTATGGGGGGTTTGCTTCACCCCTCCACTTT. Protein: CASSYGGFASPLHF.

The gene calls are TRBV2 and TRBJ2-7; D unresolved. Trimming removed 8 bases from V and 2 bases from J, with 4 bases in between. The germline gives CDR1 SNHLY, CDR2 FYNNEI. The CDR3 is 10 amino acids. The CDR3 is CASGPYEQYF. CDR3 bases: TGTGCCAGCGGCCCCTACGAGCAGTACTTC.

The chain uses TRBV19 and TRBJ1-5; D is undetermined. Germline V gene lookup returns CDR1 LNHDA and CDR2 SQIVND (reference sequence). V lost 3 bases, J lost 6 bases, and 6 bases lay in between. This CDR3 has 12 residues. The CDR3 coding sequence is TGTGCCAGTAGTATTCGGGGTCAGCCCCAGCATTTT. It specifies CASSIRGQPQHF. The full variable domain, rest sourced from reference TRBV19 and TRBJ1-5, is DGGITQSPKYLFRKEGQNVTLSCEQNLNHDAMYWYRQDPGQGLRLIYYSQIVNDFQKGDIAEGYSVSREKKESFPLTVTSAQKNPTAFYLCASSIRGQPQHFGDGTRLSIL.